This T cell receptor beta chain was profiled in a study of Ad26.COV2.S vaccination and SARS-CoV-2 variants. As for the study in general: Recipients of Ad26.COV2.S got it intramuscularly, once or twice 56 days apart. The study, taken as a whole, reports: There was a possibility that the TCR breadth and depth analyses underestimated total T cell responses.

Regarding this clone: The antigen is not known.

Treatment described: around 19 received Ad26.COV2.S at low or high dose, single or two shots; about five received placebo; per-sample allocation not given. Samples were taken on day 63 after the first vaccine or placebo injection. The V gene's germline CDR1 is SGHDN and CDR2 FVKESK. V was trimmed by 5 bases and J by 1 base, leaving 15 bases between them. The CDR3 sequence is 15 residues long. Libraries were prepared by immunoSEQ multiplex PCR; TCRdb keeps only in-frame clonotypes and omits some of them. The data hold fewer than 900,000 clones, with 80% to 90% observed a single time. The TCR comes from a person aged 18-60 years who received the Ad26.COV2.S COVID-19 vaccine or a placebo. V is TRBV14 and J is TRBJ2-7; D gene unclear. The specimen comprised peripheral blood, sampled in a trial of Ad26.COV2.S vaccine versus placebo. As DNA, the CDR3 is TGTGCCAGCAGCGTTCCCCGTGGCAGGTCCTACGAGCAGTACTTC. Protein: CASSVPRGRSYEQYF.